This T cell receptor (beta chain) was retrieved from a study of OX40 agonist ivuxolimab in advanced cancers. Whole-study context: Participants could have had prior anti-PD-1, anti-PD-L1 or anti-CTLA-4 therapy, and about 37% had some.

Germline CDR1 reads SGHRS; CDR2 reads YFSETQ. With V trimmed by 5 bases and J by 3 bases, 2 bases remained unmatched. The CDR3 is 13 amino acids. Clones were sequenced by immunoSEQ multiplex PCR, and TCRdb holds only the in-frame ones, with some missing. The sample lists more than 70,000 clones, approximately 82% seen once, with 5% in the top ten. On this clone: Its antigen is unknown.

General study results and limits: Compared with others, partial responders at 0.1-3.0 mg/kg displayed clonal expansion among the lowest.

The origin of this receptor is an adult with an advanced solid tumor such as melanoma, head and neck, liver or kidney cancer. The sequencing used CD4+ or CD8+ T cells sorted from blood, collected in a trial of the OX40 agonist ivuxolimab. The J gene is TRBJ1-3, the V gene TRBV5-1, with 7 nucleotides matching TRBD1. The CDR3 reads CASRGTVGNTIYF. Here the CDR3 DNA reads TGCGCCAGCAGAGGGACAGTTGGAAACACCATATATTTT. Complete variable domain (other parts from reference TRBV5-1 and TRBJ1-3): KAGVTQTPRYLIKTRGQQVTLSCSPISGHRSVSWYQQTPGQGLQFLFEYFSETQRNKGNFPGRFSGRQFSNSRSEMNVSTLELGDSALYLCASRGTVGNTIYFGEGSWLTVV.